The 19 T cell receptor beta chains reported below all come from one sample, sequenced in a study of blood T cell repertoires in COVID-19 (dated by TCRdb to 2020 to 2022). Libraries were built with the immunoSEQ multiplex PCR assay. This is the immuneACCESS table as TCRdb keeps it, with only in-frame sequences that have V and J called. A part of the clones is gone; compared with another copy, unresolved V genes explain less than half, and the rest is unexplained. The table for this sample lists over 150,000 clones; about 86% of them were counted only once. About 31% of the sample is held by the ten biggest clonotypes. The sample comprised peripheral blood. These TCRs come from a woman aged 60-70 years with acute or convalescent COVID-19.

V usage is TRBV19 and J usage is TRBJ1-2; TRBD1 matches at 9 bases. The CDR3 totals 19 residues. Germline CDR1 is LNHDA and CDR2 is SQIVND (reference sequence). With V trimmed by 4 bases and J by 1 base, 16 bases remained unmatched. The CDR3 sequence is CASSSRGTGTYWGNYGYTF. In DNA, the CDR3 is TGTGCCAGTAGTAGCCGCGGGACAGGGACGTATTGGGGTAACTATGGCTACACCTTC.

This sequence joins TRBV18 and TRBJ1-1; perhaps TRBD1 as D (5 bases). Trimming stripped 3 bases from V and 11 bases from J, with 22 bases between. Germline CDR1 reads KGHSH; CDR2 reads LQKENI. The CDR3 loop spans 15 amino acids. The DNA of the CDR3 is TGTGCCAGCTCACCCCTCCCGTCCACCGGGGGGGTGGCTTTCTTT. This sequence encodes CASSPLPSTGGVAFF.

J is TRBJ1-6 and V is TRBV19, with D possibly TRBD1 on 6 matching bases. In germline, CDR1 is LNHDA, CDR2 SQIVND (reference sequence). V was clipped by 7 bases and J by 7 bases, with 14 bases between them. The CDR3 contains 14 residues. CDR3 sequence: CASTQDSSNSPLHF. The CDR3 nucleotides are TGTGCCAGTACCCAGGACAGCTCGAATTCACCCCTCCACTTT. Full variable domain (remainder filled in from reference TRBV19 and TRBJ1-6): DGGITQSPKYLFRKEGQNVTLSCEQNLNHDAMYWYRQDPGQGLRLIYYSQIVNDFQKGDIAEGYSVSREKKESFPLTVTSAQKNPTAFYLCASTQDSSNSPLHFGNGTRLTVT.

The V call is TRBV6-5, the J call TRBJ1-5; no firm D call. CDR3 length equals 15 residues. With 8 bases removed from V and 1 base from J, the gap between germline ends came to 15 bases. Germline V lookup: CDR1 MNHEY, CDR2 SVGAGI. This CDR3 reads CASGSPGGSNQPQHF. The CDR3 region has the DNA TGTGCCAGCGGCTCCCCGGGCGGGAGCAATCAGCCCCAGCATTTT.

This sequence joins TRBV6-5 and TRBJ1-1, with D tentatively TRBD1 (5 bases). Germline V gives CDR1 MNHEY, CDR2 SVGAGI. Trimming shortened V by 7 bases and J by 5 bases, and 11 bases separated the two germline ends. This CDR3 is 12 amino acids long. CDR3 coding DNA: TGTGCCAGCAATCCTCGGGGGACTGAAGCTTTCTTT. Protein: CASNPRGTEAFF.

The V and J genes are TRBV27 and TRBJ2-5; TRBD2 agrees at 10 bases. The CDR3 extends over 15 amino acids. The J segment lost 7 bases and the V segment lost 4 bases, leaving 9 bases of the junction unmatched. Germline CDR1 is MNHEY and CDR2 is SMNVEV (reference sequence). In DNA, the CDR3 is TGTGCCAGCAGTTATAGTAGCGGGGGGTCGGGGACCCAGTACTTC. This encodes CASSYSSGGSGTQYF.

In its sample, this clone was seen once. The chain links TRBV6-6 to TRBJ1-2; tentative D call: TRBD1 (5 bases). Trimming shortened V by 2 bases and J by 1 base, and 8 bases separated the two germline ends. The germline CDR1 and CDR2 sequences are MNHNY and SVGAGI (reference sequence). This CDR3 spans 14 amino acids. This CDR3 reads CASSYPTVNYGYTF. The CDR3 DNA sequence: TGTGCCAGCAGTTACCCGACAGTTAACTATGGCTACACCTTC.

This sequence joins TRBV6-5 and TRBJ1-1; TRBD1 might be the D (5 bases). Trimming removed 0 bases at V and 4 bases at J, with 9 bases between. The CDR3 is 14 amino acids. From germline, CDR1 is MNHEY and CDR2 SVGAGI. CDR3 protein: CASSYSQGITEAFF. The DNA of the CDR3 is TGTGCCAGCAGTTACTCGCAGGGAATCACTGAAGCTTTCTTT.

CDR3 region: CASSPNRDAQYV. As DNA, the CDR3 is TGTGCCAGCTCACCAAACAGGGACGCCCAGTACGTC. V usage is TRBV18 and J usage is TRBJ2-7; D may be TRBD1 (6 bases). CDR1 is KGHSH, CDR2 LQKENI, per germline. This CDR3 comprises 12 residues. Trimming took off 2 bases at V and 10 bases at J, with 12 bases between the two ends.

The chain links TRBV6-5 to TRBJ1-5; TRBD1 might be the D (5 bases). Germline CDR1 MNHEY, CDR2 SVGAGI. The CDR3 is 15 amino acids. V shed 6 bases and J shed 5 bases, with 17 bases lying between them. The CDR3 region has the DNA TGTGCCAGCAGCCCCGGACGGGGGGTGTATCAGCCCCAGCATTTT. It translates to CASSPGRGVYQPQHF.

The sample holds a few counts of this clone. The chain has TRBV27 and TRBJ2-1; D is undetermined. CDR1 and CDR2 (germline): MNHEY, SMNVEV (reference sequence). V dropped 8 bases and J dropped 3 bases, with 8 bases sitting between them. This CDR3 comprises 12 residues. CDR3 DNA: TGTGCCAGCGCAACAGACTACAATGAGCAGTTCTTC. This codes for CASATDYNEQFF.

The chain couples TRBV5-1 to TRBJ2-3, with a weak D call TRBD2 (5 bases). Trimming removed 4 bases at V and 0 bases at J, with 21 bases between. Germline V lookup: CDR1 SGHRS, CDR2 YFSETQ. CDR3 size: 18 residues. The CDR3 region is CASSLRTWTGTSTDTQYF. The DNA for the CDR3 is TGCGCCAGCAGCCTGCGGACGTGGACGGGAACTAGCACAGATACGCAGTATTTT.

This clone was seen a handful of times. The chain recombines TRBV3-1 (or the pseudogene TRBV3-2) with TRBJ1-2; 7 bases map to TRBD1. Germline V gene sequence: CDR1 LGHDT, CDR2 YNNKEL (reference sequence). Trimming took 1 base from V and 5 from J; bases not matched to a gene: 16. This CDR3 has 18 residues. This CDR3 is CASSQALGTGTAVYGYTF. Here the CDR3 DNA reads TGTGCCAGCAGCCAAGCTCTAGGGACCGGGACAGCTGTATATGGCTACACCTTC.

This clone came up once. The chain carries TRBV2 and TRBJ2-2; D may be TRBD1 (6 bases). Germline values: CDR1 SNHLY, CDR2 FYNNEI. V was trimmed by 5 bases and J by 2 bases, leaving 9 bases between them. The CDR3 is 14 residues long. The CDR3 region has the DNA TGTGCCAGCAGTCCACAGGGAAACACCGGGGAGCTGTTTTTT. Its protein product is CASSPQGNTGELFF.

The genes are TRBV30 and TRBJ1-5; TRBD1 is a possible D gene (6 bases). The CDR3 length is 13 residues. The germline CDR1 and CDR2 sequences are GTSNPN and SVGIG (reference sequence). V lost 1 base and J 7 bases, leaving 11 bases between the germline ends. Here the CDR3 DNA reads TGTGCCTGGAGTGGGGGGGGCTGGCAGCCCCAGCATTTT. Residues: CAWSGGGWQPQHF. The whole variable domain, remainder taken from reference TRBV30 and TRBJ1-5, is SQTIHQWPATLVQPVGSPLSLECTVEGTSNPNLYWYRQAAGRGLQLLFYSVGIGQISSEVPQNLSASRPQDRQFILSSKKLLLSDSGFYLCAWSGGGWQPQHFGDGTRLSIL.

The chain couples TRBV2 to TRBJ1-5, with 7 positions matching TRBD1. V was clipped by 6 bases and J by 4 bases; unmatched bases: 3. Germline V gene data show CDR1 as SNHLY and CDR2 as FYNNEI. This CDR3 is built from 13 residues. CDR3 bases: TGTGCCAGCAGCCGGGACAGAAATCAGCCCCAGCATTTT. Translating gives CASSRDRNQPQHF.

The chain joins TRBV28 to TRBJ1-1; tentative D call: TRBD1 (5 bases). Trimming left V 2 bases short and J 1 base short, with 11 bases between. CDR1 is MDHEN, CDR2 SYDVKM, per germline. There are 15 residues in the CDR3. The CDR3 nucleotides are TGTGCCAGCAGTTTAGGGGGGAACGGGAACACTGAAGCTTTCTTT. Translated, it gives CASSLGGNGNTEAFF.

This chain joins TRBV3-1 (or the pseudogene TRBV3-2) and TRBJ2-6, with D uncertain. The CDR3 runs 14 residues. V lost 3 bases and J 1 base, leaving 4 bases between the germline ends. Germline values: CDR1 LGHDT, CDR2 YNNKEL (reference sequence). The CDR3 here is CASSHVSGANVLTF. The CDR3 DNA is TGTGCCAGCAGCCATGTATCTGGGGCCAACGTCCTGACTTTC.

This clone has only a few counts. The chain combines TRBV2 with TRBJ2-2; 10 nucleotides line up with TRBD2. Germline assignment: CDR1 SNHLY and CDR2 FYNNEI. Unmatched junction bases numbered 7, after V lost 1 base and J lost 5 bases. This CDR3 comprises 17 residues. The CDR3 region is CASSEEGLAGGTGELFF. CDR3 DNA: TGTGCCAGCAGTGAAGAGGGGTTAGCGGGGGGAACCGGGGAGCTGTTTTTT. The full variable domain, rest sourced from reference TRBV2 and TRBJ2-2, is EPEVTQTPSHQVTQMGQEVILRCVPISNHLYFYWYRQILGQKVEFLVSFYNNEISEKSEIFDDQFSVERPDGSNFTLKIRSTKLEDSAMYFCASSEEGLAGGTGELFFGEGSRLTVL.